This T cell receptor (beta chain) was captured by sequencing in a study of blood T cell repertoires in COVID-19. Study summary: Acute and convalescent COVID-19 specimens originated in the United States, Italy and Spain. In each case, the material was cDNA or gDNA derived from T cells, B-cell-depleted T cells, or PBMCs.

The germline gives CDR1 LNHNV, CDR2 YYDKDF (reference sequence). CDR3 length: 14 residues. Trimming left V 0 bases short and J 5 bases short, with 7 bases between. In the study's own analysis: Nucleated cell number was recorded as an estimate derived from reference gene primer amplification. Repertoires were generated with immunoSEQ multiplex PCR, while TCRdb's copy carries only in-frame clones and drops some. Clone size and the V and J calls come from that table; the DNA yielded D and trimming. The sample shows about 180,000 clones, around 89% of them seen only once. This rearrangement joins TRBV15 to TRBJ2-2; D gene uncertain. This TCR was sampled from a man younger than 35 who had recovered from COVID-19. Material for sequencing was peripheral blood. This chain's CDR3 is CATSRDFATGELFF. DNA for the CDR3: TGTGCCACCAGCAGAGATTTTGCGACCGGGGAGCTGTTTTTT.